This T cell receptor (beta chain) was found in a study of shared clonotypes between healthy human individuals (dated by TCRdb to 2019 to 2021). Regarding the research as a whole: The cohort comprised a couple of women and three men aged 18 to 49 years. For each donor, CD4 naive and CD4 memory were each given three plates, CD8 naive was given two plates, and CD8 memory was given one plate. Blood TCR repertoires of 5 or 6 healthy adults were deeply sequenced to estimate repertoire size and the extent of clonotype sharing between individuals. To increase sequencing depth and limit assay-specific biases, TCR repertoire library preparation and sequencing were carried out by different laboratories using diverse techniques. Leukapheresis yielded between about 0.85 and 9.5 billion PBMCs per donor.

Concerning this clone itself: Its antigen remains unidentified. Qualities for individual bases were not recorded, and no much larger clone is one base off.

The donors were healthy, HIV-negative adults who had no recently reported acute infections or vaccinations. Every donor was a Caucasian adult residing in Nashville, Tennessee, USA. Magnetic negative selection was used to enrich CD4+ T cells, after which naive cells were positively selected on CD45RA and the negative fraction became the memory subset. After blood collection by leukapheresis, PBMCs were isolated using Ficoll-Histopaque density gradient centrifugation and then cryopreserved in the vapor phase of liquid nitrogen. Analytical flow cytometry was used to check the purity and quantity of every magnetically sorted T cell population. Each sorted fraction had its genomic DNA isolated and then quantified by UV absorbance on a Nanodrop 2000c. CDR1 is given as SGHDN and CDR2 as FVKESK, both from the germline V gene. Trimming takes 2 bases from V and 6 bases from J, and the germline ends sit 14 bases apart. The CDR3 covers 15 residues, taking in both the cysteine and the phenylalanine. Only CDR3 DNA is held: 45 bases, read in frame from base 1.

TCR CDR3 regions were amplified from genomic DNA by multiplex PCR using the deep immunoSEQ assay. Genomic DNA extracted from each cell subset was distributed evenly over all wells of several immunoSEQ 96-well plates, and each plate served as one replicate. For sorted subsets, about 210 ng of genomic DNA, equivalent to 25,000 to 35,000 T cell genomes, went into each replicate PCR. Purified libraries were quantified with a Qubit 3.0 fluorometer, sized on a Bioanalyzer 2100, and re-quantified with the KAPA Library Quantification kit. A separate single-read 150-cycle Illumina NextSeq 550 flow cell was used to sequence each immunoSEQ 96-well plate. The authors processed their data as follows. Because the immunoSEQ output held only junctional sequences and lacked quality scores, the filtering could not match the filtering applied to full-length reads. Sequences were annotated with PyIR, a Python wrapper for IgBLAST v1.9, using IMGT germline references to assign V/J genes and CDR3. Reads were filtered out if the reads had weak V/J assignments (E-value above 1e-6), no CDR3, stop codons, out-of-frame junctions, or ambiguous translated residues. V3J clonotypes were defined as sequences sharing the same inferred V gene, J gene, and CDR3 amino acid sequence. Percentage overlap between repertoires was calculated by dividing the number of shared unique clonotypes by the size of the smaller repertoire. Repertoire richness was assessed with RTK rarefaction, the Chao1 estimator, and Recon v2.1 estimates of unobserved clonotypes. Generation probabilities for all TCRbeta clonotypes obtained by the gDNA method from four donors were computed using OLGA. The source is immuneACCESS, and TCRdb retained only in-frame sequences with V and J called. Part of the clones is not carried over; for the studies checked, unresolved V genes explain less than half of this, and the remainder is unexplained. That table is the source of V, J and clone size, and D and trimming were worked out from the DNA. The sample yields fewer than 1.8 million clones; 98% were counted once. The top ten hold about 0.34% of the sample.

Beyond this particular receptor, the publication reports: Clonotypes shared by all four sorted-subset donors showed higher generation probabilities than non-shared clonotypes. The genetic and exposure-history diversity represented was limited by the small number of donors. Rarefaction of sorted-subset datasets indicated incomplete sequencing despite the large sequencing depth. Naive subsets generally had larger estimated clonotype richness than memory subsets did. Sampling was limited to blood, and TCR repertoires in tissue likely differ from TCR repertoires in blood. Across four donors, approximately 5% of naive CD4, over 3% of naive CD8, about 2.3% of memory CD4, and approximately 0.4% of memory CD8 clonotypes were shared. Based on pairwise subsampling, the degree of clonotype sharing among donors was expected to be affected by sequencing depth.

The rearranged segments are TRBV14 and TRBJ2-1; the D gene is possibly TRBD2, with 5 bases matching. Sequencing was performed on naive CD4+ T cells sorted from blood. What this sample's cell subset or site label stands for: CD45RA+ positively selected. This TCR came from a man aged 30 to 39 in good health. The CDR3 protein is CASSQTSSPSNEQFF. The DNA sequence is TGTGCCAGCAGCCAAACTAGTTCTCCCAGCAATGAGCAGTTCTTC.